The rows below give T cell receptor beta chains drawn from one sample of a study of blood T cell repertoires in COVID-19. This table comes from immunoSEQ multiplex PCR, and its TCRdb copy is limited to in-frame clones, with some not included. The data show about 210,000 clones, 65% to 90% seen once. Sequencing was carried out using PBMCs or T cells enriched from blood (not recorded which). These receptors were collected from a woman between 40 and 55 years old with acute COVID-19. Each CDR3 is given with its conserved first and last residue. A D gene is named only where the DNA matches it firmly. The size entry is marked missing in some rows and otherwise reads once, few, many or a size class.

>TRBD2|.|TRBV5-1|TRBJ2-3
CASSLELAGPGTDTQYF
TGCGCCAGCAGCTTGGAATTAGCGGGTCCCGGCACAGATACGCAGTATTTT
>.|few|TRBV9|TRBJ2-7
CASSVGREHEQYF
TGTGCCAGCAGCGTAGGAAGGGAGCACGAGCAGTACTTC
>.|.|TRBV19|TRBJ1-4
CASSTGNREKLFF
TGTGCCAGTAGTACGGGAAATCGGGAAAAACTGTTTTTT
>TRBD1|.|TRBV28|TRBJ1-2
CASKSTGGAYGYTF
TGTGCCAGCAAGAGTACAGGGGGCGCCTATGGCTACACCTTC
>TRBD2|.|TRBV5-1|TRBJ2-1
CASSTGVLGLAVSYNEQFF
TGCGCCAGCAGCACCGGCGTCTTGGGACTAGCGGTCTCCTACAATGAGCAGTTCTTC
>TRBD1|.|TRBV19|TRBJ1-6
CASSPQGQGFSYNSPLHF
TGTGCCAGTAGTCCCCAAGGACAGGGATTCTCCTATAATTCACCCCTCCACTTT
>.|.|TRBV19|TRBJ2-1
CASSHNGPGRSSEQFF
TGTGCCAGTAGCCATAATGGCCCCGGGAGATCGTCTGAGCAGTTCTTC
>.|.|TRBV10-2|TRBJ2-7
CASRLGAFSYEQYF
TGCGCCAGCAGGCTAGGGGCCTTCTCCTACGAGCAGTACTTC
>TRBD1|few|TRBV18|TRBJ2-7
CASSPMGQGLHEQYF
TGTGCCAGCTCACCAATGGGACAGGGTTTACACGAGCAGTACTTC
>TRBD2|.|TRBV12-5|TRBJ2-1
CASGLVQMVAGDYNEQFF
TGTGCTAGTGGTTTGGTACAAATGGTAGCGGGTGACTACAATGAGCAGTTCTTC
>.|.|TRBV10-2|TRBJ1-1
CASSLMNTEAFF
TGCGCCAGCAGTTTAATGAACACTGAAGCTTTCTTT
>.|.|TRBV29-1|TRBJ1-5
CSVGEPAGQPQHF
TGCAGCGTTGGAGAACCTGCAGGGCAGCCCCAGCATTTT
>TRBD2|.|TRBV20-1|TRBJ2-1
CSASLAGRNNEQFF
TGCAGTGCCAGTCTAGCGGGACGTAACAATGAGCAGTTCTTC
>TRBD2|.|TRBV19|TRBJ2-1
CASMWTSGSNEQFF
TGTGCCAGTATGTGGACTAGCGGTTCCAATGAGCAGTTCTTC
>.|.|TRBV28|TRBJ1-4
CASSLRTVTNEKLFF
TGTGCCAGCAGTTTGAGGACAGTCACGAATGAAAAACTGTTTTTT
>.|.|TRBV25-1|TRBJ1-2
CASSDETGVGGDLYGYTF
TGTGCCAGCAGTGACGAGACGGGGGTCGGGGGGGACCTCTATGGCTACACCTTC
>.|.|TRBV13|TRBJ1-2
CASSLNRVYGYTF
TGTGCCAGCAGCTTAAACAGGGTCTATGGCTACACCTTC
>TRBD2|.|TRBV28|TRBJ2-7
CASGGGDRYEQYF
TGTGCCTCGGGTGGGGGGGACCGCTACGAGCAGTACTTC
>.|.|TRBV19|TRBJ1-5
CASSIQGRGTNQPQHF
TGTGCCAGTAGTATCCAAGGACGGGGTACTAATCAGCCCCAGCATTTT
>TRBD1|.|TRBV28|TRBJ1-5
CASRDRRGQSNQPQHF
TGTGCCAGCAGGGACCGCAGGGGGCAAAGCAATCAGCCCCAGCATTTT